The clone carrying this TCR beta chain has a handful of counts. V lost 1 base and J lost 5; bases outside the gene matches: 1. The CDR3 totals 14 residues. The germline gives CDR1 GTSNPN, CDR2 SVGIG (reference sequence). This sample is part of a study of blood T cell repertoires in COVID-19. Source study methods: Amplified reference gene primers provided the basis for estimating nucleated cell counts. Profiled with immunoSEQ multiplex PCR; TCRdb holds only in-frame clones, not every one. That table is the source of V, J and clone size, and D and trimming were worked out from the DNA. The data show about 140,000 clones, 70% to 80% seen once.

The receptor's source is a woman in her fifties or sixties with active or convalescent COVID-19. What was sequenced was peripheral blood. V is TRBV30 and J is TRBJ2-5, with TRBD2 matching over 13 bases. Here the CDR3 reads CAWSATSGGETQYF. The DNA of the CDR3 is TGTGCCTGGAGTGCGACTAGCGGGGGGGAGACCCAGTACTTC.